A selection of T cell receptor beta chains follows, all from one sample in a study of cytomegalovirus exposure and HLA in healthy donors. The data were produced by immunoSEQ multiplex PCR, yet TCRdb's version contains in-frame clones alone and is incomplete. This table holds over 85,000 clones, less than 80% found once. Specimen: PBMCs. The receptors originated from a man aged 25-45 years in good health and CMV-seronegative. Both conserved end residues are part of each CDR3. A D gene is named only where the DNA matches it firmly. The listing skips clone size in some rows; elsewhere it reads once, few, many or a size class.

d_call j_call v_call clone_size cdr3_aa cdr3_nt
. TRBJ2-5 TRBV27 . CASSFGGETQYF TGTGCCAGCAGTTTCGGAGGAGAGACCCAGTACTTC
. TRBJ1-4 TRBV9 few CASSVRGSATNEKLFF TGTGCCAGCAGCGTTCGGGGTTCCGCAACTAATGAAAAACTGTTTTTT
. TRBJ1-2 TRBV5-1 . CASSLTDANYGYTF TGCGCCAGCAGCTTGACAGATGCTAACTATGGCTACACCTTC
. TRBJ1-1 TRBV29-1 . CSGGHPNTEAFF TGCAGCGGGGGACACCCGAACACTGAAGCTTTCTTT
TRBD2 TRBJ2-2 TRBV7-2 . CASSPGLAEKGELFF TGTGCCAGCAGCCCCGGACTAGCGGAAAAAGGGGAGCTGTTTTTT
TRBD1 TRBJ2-1 TRBV9 . CASSGLDRVDEQFF TGTGCCAGCAGCGGCTTGGACAGGGTGGATGAGCAGTTCTTC
TRBD1 TRBJ1-5 TRBV2 few CASSSGQDFPRHQPQHF TGTGCCAGCAGTTCGGGACAGGATTTTCCCAGGCATCAGCCCCAGCATTTT
. TRBJ1-3 TRBV10-3 . CAISVVEGSWSTGNTIYF TGTGCCATCAGTGTTGTGGAGGGGAGTTGGAGTACGGGAAACACCATATATTTT
. TRBJ2-5 TRBV6-4 . CASSLDSESRTQYF TGTGCCAGCAGCCTGGACAGTGAAAGTAGGACCCAGTACTTC
TRBD1 TRBJ2-1 TRBV5-1 . CASSAGQGDNEQFF TGCGCCAGCAGCGCGGGACAGGGGGACAATGAGCAGTTCTTC
TRBD1 TRBJ2-7 TRBV6-5 . CASSLGQGAYEQYF TGTGCCAGCAGTTTGGGACAGGGGGCTTACGAGCAGTACTTC
TRBD1 TRBJ2-2 TRBV6-4 . CASSSGTGPAGELFF TGTGCCAGCAGTTCCGGGACAGGGCCAGCCGGGGAGCTGTTTTTT
TRBD1 TRBJ2-5 TRBV5-1 . CASSLDVGQQETQYF TGCGCCAGCAGCTTGGATGTGGGACAGCAAGAGACCCAGTACTTC
TRBD1 TRBJ1-1 TRBV6-4 . CASSSGTGTAFF TGTGCCAGCAGTTCCGGGACAGGGACGGCTTTCTTT
TRBD2 TRBJ2-6 TRBV27 . CASSPPGLAGGYRGANVLTF TGTGCCAGCAGTCCACCGGGACTAGCGGGAGGTTACCGAGGGGCCAACGTCCTGACTTTC
. TRBJ1-5 TRBV9 once CASSPGSTNQPQHF TGTGCCAGCAGCCCCGGGTCAACCAATCAGCCCCAGCATTTT
. TRBJ2-5 TRBV28 . CASSYSQGSRETQYF TGTGCCAGCAGTTACTCCCAGGGGAGTCGGGAGACCCAGTACTTC
TRBD1 TRBJ1-1 TRBV5-1 . CASSLNRGSTEAFF TGCGCCAGCAGCTTGAACAGGGGATCGACTGAAGCTTTCTTT
. TRBJ1-1 TRBV6-6 . CASSYIGGNTEAFF TGTGCCAGCAGTTATATCGGGGGGAACACTGAAGCTTTCTTT